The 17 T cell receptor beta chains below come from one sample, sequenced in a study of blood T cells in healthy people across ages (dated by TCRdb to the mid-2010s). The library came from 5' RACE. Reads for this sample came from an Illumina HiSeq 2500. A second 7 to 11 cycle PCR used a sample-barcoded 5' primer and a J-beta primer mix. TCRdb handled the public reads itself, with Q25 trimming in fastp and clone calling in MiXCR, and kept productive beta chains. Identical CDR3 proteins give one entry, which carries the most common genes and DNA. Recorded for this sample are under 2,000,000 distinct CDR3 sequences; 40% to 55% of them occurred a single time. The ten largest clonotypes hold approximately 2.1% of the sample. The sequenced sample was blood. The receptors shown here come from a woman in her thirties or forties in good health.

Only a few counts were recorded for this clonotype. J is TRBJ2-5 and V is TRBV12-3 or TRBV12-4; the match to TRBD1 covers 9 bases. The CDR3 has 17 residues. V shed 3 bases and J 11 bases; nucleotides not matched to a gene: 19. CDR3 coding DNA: TGTGCCAGCAGTTTCTCACCACCCTGGACAGGGGCAGGTGAGCAGTACTTC. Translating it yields CASSFSPPWTGAGEQYF.

CDR3 DNA sequence: TGTGCCAGCAGCCTACGGACAGGGGGCATAAACATTCAGTACTTC. Translation: CASSLRTGGINIQYF. The J gene is TRBJ2-7, the V gene TRBV7-2; 11 bases are a match to TRBD1. The J call is in doubt because the DNA end fits TRBJ2-4 better. Germline CDR1 and CDR2: SGHTA and FQGNSA. The CDR3 loop spans 15 amino acids.

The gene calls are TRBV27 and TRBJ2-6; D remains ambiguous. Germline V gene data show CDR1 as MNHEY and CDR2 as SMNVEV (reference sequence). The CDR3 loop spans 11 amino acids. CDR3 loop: CNLSGANVLTF. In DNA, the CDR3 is TGTAACCTCTCTGGGGCCAACGTCCTGACTTTC.

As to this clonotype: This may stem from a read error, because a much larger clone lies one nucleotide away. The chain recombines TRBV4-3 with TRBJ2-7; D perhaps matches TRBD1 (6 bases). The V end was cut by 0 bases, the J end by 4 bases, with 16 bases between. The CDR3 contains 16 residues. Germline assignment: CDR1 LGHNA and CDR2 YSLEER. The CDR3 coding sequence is TGCGCCAGCAGCCAAGATGGGGGCGGAGCTATATACGAGCAGTACTTC. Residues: CASSQDGGGAIYEQYF.

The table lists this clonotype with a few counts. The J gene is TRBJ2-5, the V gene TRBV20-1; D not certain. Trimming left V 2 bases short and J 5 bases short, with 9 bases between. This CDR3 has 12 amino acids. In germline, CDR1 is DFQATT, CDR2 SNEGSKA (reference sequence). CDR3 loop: CSARQSGETQYF. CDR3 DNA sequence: TGCAGTGCTAGACAATCAGGCGAGACCCAGTACTTC.

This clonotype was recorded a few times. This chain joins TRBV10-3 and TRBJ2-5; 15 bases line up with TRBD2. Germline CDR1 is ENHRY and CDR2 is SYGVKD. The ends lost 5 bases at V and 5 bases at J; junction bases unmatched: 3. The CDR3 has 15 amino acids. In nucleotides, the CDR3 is TGTGCCATCAGTCGGACTAGCGGGGGGGAGGAGACCCAGTACTTC. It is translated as CAISRTSGGEETQYF.

CDR3 nucleotides: TGTGCCAGCAGAACCACCTCCGGCCTTAGCGGGGACCCCCTTTGGGAGCAGTACTTC. Translation gives CASRTTSGLSGDPLWEQYF. This chain uses TRBV28 with TRBJ2-7; 8 nucleotides match TRBD2. The CDR3 loop spans 19 amino acids. V lost 6 bases, J lost 7 bases, and 26 bases stayed unmatched. Germline V gene data show CDR1 as MDHEN and CDR2 as SYDVKM.

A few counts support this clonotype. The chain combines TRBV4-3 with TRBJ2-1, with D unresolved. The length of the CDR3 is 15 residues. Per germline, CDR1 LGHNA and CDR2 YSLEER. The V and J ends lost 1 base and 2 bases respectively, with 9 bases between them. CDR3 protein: CASSQGHSTYNEQFF. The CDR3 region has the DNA TGCGCCAGCAGCCAAGGCCACAGCACCTACAATGAGCAGTTCTTC.

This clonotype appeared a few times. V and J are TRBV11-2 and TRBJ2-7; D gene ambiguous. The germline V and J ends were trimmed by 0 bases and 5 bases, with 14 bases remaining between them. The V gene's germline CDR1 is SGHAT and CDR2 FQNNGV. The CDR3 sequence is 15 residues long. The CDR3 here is CASSLEPGPVDEQYF. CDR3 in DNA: TGTGCCAGCAGCTTAGAGCCGGGTCCCGTCGACGAGCAGTACTTC.

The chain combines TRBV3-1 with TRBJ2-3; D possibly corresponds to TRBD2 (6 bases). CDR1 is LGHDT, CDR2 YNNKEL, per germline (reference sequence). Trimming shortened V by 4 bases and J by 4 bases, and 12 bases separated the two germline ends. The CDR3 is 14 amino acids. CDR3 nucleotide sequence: TGTGCCAGCAGCCCCCCCACGGGAGCAGATACGCAGTATTTT. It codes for CASSPPTGADTQYF.

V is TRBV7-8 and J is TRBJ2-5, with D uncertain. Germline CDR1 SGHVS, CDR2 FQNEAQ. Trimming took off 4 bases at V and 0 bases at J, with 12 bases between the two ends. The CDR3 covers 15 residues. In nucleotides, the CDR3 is TGTGCCAGCAGCTCACCCTTTTTGTACCAAGAGACCCAGTACTTC. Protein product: CASSSPFLYQETQYF.

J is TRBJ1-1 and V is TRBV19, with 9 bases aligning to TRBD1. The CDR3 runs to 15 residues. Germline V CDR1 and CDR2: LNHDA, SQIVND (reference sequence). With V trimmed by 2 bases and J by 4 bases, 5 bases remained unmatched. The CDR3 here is CASSITGQGGTEAFF. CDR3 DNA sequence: TGTGCCAGTAGTATAACGGGACAGGGCGGCACTGAAGCTTTCTTT.

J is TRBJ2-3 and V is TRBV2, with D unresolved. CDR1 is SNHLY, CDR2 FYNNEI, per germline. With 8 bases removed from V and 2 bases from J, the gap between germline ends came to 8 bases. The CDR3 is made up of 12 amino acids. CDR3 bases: TGTGCCAGCGACCTCCACACAGATACGCAGTATTTT. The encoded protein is CASDLHTDTQYF.

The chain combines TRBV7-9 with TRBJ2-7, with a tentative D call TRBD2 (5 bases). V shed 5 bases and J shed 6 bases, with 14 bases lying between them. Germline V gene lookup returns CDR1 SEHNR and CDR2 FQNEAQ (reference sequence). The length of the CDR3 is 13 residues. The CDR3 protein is CASSPRAESEQYF. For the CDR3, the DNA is TGTGCCAGCAGCCCAAGAGCGGAATCCGAGCAGTACTTC.

Here the CDR3 DNA reads TGCGCCAGCAGCCAAGATCGTACGAACGACGAGCAGTACTTC. This translates into CASSQDRTNDEQYF. The gene calls are TRBV4-1 and TRBJ2-4; no firm D call. The J call could be wrong; TRBJ2-7 is a better fit for the DNA end. The CDR3 is made up of 14 amino acids. Germline loops: CDR1 MGHRA, CDR2 YSYEKL.

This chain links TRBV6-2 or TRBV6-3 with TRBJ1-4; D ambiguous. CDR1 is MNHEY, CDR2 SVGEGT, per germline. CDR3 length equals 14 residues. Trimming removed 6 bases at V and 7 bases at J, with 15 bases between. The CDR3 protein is CASSDDMGGEKLFF. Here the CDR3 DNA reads TGTGCCAGCAGCGATGACATGGGAGGTGAAAAACTGTTTTTT.

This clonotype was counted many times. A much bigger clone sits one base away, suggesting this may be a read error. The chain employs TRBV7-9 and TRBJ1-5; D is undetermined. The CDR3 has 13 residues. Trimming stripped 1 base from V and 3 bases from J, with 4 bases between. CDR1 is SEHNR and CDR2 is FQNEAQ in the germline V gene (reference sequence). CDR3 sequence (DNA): TGTGCCAGCAGCTTAGGGGACAATCAGCCCCAGCATTTT. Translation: CASSLGDNQPQHF. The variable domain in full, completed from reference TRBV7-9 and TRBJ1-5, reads DTGVSQNPRHKITKRGQNVTFRCDPISEHNRLYWYRQTLGQGPEFLTYFQNEAQLEKSRLLSDRFSAERPKGSFSTLEIQRTEQGDSAMYLCASSLGDNQPQHFGDGTRLSIL.